The clone carrying this TCR beta chain was seen a single time. The data are from a study of regulatory and conventional T cells in RAG deficiency. The assay was immunoSEQ multiplex PCR, and TCRdb's table has in-frame clones only and misses some. The sample yields approximately 21,000 clones, around 95% seen once. Conventional CD4+ T cells were sorted from blood as CD25-low CD127-high cells. The CDR3 has 14 residues. The germline V gene has CDR1 GTSNPN and CDR2 SVGIG (reference sequence). The V and J ends lost 5 bases and 4 bases, in that order; junction bases with no gene match: 9. This same sample was also part of a study on regulatory T cells. That study reports: The primer mix had 52 TRBV and 13 TRBJ primers.

The chain joins TRBV30 to TRBJ1-1, with 8 bases identical to TRBD1. The sequenced material came from CD25- CD4+ T cells sorted from blood. This TCR was sampled from a human donor in good health. The CDR3 loop reads CAWSTGGAFTEAFF. The CDR3 DNA reads TGTGCCTGGTCCACAGGGGGAGCTTTCACTGAAGCTTTCTTT.